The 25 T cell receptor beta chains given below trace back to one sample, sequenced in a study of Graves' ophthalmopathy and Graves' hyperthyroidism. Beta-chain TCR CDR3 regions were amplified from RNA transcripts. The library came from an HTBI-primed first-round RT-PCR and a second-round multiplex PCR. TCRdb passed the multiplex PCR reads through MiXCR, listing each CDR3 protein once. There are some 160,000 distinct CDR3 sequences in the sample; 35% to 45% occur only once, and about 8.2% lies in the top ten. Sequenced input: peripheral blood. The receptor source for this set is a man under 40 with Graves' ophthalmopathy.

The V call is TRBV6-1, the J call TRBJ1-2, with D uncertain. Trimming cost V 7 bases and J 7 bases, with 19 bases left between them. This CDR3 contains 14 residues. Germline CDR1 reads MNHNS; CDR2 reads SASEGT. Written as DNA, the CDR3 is TGTGCCAGCACCGACACCCGGAGGAGGTTTGGCTACACCTTC. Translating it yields CASTDTRRRFGYTF.

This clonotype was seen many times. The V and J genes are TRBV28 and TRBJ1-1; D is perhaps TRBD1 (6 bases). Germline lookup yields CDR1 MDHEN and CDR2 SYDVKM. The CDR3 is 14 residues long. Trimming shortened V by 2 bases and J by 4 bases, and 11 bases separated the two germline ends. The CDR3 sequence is CASSLRRGATEAFF. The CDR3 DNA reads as TGTGCCAGCAGTTTACGTCGGGGGGCCACTGAAGCTTTCTTT.

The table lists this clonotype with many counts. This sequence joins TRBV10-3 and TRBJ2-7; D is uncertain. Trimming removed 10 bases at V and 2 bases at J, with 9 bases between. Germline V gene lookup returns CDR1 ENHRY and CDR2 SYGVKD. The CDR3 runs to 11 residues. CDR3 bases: TGTGCCACCTCCCCGGCCTACGAGCAGTACTTC. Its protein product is CATSPAYEQYF.

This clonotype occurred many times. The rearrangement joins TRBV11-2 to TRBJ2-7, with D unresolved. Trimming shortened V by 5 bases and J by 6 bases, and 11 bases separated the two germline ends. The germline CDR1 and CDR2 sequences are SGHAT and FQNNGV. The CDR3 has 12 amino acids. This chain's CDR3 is CASSPPWSEQYF. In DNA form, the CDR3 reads TGTGCCAGCAGCCCCCCATGGAGCGAGCAGTACTTC. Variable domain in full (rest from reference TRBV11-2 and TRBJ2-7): EAGVAQSPRYKIIEKRQSVAFWCNPISGHATLYWYQQILGQGPKLLIQFQNNGVVDDSQLPKDRFSAERLKGVDSTLKIQPAKLEDSAVYLCASSPPWSEQYFGPGTRLTVT.

The chain's CDR3 is CASSPNVGRYSWSTEAFF. CDR3 coding DNA: TGTGCCAGCAGTCCCAACGTGGGGAGGTATAGCTGGAGCACTGAAGCTTTCTTT. The genes are TRBV12-3 or TRBV12-4 and TRBJ1-1; unclear D gene. Trimming shortened V by 5 bases and J by 4 bases, and 26 bases separated the two germline ends. The CDR3 contains 18 residues.

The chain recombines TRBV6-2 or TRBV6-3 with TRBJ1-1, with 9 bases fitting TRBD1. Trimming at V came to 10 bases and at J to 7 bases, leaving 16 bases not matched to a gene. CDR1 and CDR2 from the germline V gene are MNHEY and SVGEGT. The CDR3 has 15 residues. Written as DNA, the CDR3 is TGTGCCACCAGGGACAGGGACAGTCCCGGATTTGAAGCTTTCTTT. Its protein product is CATRDRDSPGFEAFF.

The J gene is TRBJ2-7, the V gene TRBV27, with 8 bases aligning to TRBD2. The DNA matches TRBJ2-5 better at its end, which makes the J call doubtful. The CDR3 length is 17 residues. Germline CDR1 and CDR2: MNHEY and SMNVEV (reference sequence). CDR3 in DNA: TGTGCCAGCAGTTTATCGGGGCACGAGACTAGCGAAGAGACCCAGTACTTC. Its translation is CASSLSGHETSEETQYF.

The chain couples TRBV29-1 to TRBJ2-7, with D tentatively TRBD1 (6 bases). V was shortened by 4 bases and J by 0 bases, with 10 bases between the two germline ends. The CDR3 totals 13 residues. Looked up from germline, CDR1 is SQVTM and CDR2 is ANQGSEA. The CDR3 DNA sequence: TGCAGCGTTGGTGGGACAAACTCCTACGAGCAGTACTTC. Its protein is CSVGGTNSYEQYF.

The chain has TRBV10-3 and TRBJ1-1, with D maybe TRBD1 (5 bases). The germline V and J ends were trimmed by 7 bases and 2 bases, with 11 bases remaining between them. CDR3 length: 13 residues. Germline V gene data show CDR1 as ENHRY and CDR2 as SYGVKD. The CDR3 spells CAITETGNTEAFF. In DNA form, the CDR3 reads TGTGCCATCACCGAAACAGGAAACACTGAAGCTTTCTTT.

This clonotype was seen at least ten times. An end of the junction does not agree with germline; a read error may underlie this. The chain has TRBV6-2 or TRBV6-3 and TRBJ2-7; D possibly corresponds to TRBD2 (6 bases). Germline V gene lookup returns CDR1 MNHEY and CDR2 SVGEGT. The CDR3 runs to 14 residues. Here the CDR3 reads CASGYRGVTYEQYF. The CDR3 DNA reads TGTGCCAGCGGTTACCGCGGGGTTACCTACGAGCAGTACTTC.

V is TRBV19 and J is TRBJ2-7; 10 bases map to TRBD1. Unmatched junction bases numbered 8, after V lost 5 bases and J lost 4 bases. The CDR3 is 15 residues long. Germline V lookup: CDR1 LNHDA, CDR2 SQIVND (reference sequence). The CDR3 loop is CASSPGQGDLYEQYF. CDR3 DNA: TGTGCCAGTAGTCCCGGACAGGGGGACCTATACGAGCAGTACTTC. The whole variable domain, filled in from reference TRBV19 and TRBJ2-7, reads DGGITQSPKYLFRKEGQNVTLSCEQNLNHDAMYWYRQDPGQGLRLIYYSQIVNDFQKGDIAEGYSVSREKKESFPLTVTSAQKNPTAFYLCASSPGQGDLYEQYFGPGTRLTVT.

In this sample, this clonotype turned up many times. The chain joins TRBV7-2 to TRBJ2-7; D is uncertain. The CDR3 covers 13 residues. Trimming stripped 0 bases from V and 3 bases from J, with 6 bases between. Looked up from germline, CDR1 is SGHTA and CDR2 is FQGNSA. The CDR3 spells CASSLASVYEQYF. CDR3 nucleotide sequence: TGTGCCAGCAGCTTAGCATCCGTCTACGAGCAGTACTTC.

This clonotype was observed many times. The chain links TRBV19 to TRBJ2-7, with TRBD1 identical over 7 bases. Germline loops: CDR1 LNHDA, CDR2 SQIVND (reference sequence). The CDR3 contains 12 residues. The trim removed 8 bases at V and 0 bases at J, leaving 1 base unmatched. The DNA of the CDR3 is TGTGCCAGTGGGGACAGCTCCTACGAGCAGTACTTC. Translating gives CASGDSSYEQYF.

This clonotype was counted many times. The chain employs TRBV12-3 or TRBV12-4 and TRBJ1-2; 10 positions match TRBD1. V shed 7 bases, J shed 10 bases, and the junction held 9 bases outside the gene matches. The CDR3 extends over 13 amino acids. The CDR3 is CASTQDRGLLYTF. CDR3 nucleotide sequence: TGTGCCAGCACCCAGGACAGGGGGTTACTCTACACCTTC.

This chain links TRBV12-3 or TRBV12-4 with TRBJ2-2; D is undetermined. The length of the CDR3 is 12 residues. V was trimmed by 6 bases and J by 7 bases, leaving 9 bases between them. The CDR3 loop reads CASSGRGGELFF. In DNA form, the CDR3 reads TGTGCCAGCAGCGGCAGAGGCGGGGAGCTGTTTTTT.

Here the CDR3 DNA reads TGTGCCAGCAGTTACCAACCCCCGACAGGACGGTATTATTATGGCTACACCTTC. Protein product: CASSYQPPTGRYYYGYTF. The rearrangement links TRBV6-2 or TRBV6-3 to TRBJ1-2; maybe TRBD1 (6 bases). Trimming removed 2 bases at V and 5 bases at J, with 24 bases between. Germline V gene sequence: CDR1 MNHEY, CDR2 SVGEGT. This CDR3 has 18 residues.

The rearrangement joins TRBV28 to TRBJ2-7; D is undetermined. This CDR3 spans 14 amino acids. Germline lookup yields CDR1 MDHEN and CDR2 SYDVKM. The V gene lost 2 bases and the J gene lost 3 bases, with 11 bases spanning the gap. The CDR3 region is CASSLGSTHYEQYF. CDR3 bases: TGTGCCAGCAGTTTAGGCAGCACCCACTACGAGCAGTACTTC.

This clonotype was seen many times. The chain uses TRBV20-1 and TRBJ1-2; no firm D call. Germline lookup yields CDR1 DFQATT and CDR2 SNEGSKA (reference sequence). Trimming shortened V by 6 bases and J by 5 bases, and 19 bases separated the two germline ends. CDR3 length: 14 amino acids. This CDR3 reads CSAMHTGPPYGYTF. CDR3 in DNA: TGCAGTGCCATGCATACTGGGCCACCATATGGCTACACCTTC.

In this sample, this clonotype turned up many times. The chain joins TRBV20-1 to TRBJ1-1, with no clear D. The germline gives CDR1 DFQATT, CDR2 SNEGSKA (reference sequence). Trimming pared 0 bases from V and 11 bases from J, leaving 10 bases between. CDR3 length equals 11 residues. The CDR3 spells CSARERFRAFF. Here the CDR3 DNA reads TGCAGTGCTAGAGAGAGGTTCCGCGCTTTCTTT.

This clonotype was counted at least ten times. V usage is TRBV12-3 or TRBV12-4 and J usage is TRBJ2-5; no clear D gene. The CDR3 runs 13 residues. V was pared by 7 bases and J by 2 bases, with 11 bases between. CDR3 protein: CASTSDQQETQYF. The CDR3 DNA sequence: TGTGCCAGCACCTCGGACCAACAAGAGACCCAGTACTTC.

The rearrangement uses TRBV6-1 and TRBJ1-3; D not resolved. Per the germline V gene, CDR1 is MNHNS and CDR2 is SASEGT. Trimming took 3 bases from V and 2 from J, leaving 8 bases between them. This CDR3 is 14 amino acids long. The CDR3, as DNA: TGTGCCAGCAGTGAGGACCCCGCTGGAAACACCATATATTTT. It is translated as CASSEDPAGNTIYF.

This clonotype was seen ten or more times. The CDR3 sequence is CASRYINQPQHF. The CDR3 coding sequence is TGTGCCAGCAGGTACATTAATCAGCCCCAGCATTTT. The chain combines TRBV28 with TRBJ1-5; no reliable D call. The CDR3 consists of 12 residues. CDR1 is MDHEN and CDR2 is SYDVKM in the germline V gene. Trimming took 6 bases from V and 4 from J, leaving 7 bases between them.

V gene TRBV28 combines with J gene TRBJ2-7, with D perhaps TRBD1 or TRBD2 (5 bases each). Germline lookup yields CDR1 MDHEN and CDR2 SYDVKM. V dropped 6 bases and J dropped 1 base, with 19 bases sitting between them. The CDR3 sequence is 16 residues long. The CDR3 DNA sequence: TGTGCCAGCAGCCAGGCGGGCGGACAACGATCCTACGAGCAGTACTTC. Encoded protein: CASSQAGGQRSYEQYF. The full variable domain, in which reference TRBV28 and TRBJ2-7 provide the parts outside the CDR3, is DVKVTQSSRYLVKRTGEKVFLECVQDMDHENMFWYRQDPGLGLRLIYFSYDVKMKEKGDIPEGYSVSREKKERFSLILESASTNQTSMYLCASSQAGGQRSYEQYFGPGTRLTVT.

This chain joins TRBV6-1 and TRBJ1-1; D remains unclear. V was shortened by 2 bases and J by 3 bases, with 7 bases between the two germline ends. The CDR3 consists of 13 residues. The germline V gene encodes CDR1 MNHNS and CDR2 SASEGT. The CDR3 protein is CASSELGDTEAFF. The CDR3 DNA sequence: TGTGCCAGCAGTGAACTCGGGGACACTGAAGCTTTCTTT.

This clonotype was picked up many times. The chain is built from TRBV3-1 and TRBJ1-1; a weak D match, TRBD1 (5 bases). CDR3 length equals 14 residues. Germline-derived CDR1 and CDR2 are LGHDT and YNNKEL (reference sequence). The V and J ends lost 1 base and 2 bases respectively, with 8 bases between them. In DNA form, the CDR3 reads TGTGCCAGCAGCCAAGCAGACAGTAACACTGAAGCTTTCTTT. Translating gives CASSQADSNTEAFF.